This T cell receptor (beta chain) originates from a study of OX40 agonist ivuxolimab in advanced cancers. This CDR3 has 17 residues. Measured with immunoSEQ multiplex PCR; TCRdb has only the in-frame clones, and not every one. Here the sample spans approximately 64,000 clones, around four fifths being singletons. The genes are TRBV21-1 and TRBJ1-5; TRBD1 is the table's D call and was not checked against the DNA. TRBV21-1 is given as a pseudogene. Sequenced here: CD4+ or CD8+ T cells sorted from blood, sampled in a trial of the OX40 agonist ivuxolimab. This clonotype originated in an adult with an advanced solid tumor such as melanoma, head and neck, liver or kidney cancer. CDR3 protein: CASSKAAGDRGHQPQHF. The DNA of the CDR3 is TGTGCCAGCAGCAAAGCGGCAGGGGACAGGGGCCATCAGCCCCAGCATTTT.